This T cell receptor (beta chain) was captured in a study of T cell repertoires in cytomegalovirus infection. About the research overall: TCR beta signatures that were public indicated CMV infection and matching HLA type.

TCRdb re-called the reads with MiXCR, one entry per CDR3 protein. Of 150,000 to 200,000 distinct CDR3 sequences listed, approximately 20% are singletons. Regarding the study as a whole: CMV-specific HLA-C-restricted TCR beta clonotypes dominated the ex vivo response.

This clonotype was seen many times. Its antigen is currently unknown. V shed 8 bases and J 7 bases; nucleotides not matched to a gene: 7. The CDR3 has 14 residues. Looked up from germline, CDR1 is MNHEY and CDR2 is SMNVEV (reference sequence). The sequencing input was PBMCs. The J gene is TRBJ1-4, the V gene TRBV27; 10 bases fit TRBD1. This receptor was taken from a human donor in good health (CMV status not recorded). Some clones in this sample may be carry-over from other donors' samples. CDR3 in DNA: TGTGCCAGCGGTAGACAGGGGGCTTCTGAAAAACTGTTTTTT. This gives the protein CASGRQGASEKLFF.